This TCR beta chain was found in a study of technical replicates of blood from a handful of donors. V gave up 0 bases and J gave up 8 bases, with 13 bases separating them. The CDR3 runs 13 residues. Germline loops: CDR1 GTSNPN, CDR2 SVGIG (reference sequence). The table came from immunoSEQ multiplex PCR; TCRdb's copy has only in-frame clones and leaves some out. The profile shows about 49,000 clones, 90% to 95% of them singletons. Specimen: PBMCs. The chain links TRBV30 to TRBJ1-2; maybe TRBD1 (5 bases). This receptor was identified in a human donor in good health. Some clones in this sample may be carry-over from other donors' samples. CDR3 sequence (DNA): TGTGCCTGGAGTGTACCCCAGGGTCGCGGCTACACCTTC. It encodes CAWSVPQGRGYTF.